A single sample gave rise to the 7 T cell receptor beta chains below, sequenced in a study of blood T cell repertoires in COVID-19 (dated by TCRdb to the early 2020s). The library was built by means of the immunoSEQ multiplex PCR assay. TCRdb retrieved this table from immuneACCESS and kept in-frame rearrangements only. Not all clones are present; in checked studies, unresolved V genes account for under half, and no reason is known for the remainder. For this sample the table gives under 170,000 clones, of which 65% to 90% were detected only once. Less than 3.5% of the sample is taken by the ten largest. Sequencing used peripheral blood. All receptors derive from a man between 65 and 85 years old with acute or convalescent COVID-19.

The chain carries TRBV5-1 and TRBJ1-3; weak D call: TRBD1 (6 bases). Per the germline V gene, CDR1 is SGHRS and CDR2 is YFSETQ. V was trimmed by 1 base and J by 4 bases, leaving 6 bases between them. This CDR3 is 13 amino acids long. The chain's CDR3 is CASSLTGGNTIYF. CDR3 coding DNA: TGCGCCAGCAGCTTGACAGGGGGAAACACCATATATTTT.

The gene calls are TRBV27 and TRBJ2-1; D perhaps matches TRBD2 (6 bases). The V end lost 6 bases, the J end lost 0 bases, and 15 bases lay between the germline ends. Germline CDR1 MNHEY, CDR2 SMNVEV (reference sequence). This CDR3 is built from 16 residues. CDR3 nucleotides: TGTGCCAGCAGCTTCCTAGCGCTAAGCTCCTACAATGAGCAGTTCTTC. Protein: CASSFLALSSYNEQFF.

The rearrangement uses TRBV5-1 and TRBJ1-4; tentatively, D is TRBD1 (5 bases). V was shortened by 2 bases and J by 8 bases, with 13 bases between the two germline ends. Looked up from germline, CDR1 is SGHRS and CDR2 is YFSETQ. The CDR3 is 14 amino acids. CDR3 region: CASSFGRANEKLFF. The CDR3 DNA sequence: TGCGCCAGCAGCTTTGGCAGGGCGAACGAAAAACTGTTTTTT.

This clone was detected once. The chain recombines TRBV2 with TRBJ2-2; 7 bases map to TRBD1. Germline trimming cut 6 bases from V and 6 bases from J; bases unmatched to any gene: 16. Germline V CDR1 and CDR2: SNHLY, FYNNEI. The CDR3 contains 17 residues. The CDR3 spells CASRALQGQLTAGELFF. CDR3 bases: TGTGCCAGCAGAGCCCTACAGGGACAGCTTACGGCCGGGGAGCTGTTTTTT.

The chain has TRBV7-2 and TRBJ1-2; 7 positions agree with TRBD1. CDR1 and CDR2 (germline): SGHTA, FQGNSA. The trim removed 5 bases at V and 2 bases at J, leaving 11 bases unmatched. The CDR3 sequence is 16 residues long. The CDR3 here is CASSPGGTERNYGYTF. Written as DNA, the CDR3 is TGTGCCAGCAGCCCTGGAGGGACAGAGAGAAACTATGGCTACACCTTC.

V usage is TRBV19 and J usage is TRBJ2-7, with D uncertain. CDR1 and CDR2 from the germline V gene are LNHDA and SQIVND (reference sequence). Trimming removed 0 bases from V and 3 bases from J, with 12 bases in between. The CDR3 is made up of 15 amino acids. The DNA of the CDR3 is TGTGCCAGTAGTATAGATCTCGCAGGTTACTACGAGCAGTACTTC. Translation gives CASSIDLAGYYEQYF.

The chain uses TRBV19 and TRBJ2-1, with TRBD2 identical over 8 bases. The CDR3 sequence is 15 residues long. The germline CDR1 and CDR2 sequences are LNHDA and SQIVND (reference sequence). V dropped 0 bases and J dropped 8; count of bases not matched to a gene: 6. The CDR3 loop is CASSIESGRGDEQFF. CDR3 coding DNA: TGTGCCAGTAGTATAGAAAGCGGGAGAGGCGATGAGCAGTTCTTC.